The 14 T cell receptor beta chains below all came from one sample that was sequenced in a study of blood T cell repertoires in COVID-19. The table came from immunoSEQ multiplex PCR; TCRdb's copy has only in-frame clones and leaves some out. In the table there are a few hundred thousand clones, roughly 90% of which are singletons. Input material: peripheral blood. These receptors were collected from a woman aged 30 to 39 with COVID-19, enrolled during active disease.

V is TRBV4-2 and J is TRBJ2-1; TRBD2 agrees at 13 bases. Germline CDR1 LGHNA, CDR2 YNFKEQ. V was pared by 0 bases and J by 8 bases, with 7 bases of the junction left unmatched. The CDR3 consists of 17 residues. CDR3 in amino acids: CASSQEEGTSGIDEQFF. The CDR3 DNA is TGTGCCAGCAGCCAAGAGGAGGGGACTAGCGGGATAGATGAGCAGTTCTTC.

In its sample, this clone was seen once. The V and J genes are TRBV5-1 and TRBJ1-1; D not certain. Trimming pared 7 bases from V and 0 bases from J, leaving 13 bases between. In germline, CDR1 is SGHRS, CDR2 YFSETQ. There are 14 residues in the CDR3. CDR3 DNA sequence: TGCGCCAGCGGCCCGGAGGCGGTGAACACTGAAGCTTTCTTT. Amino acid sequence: CASGPEAVNTEAFF.

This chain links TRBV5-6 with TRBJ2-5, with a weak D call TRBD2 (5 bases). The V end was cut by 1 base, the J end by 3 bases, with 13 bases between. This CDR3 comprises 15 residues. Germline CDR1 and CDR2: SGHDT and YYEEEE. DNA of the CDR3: TGTGCCAGCAGCTTGACTAGTCTGCGGGAAGAGACCCAGTACTTC. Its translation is CASSLTSLREETQYF.

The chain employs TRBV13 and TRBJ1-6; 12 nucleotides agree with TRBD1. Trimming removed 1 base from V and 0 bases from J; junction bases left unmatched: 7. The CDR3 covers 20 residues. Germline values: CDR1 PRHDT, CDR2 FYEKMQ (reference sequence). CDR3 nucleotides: TGTGCCAGCAGCTTAGAGGGACAGGGGGCAACTAGCTCCTATAATTCACCCCTCCACTTT. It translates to CASSLEGQGATSSYNSPLHF.

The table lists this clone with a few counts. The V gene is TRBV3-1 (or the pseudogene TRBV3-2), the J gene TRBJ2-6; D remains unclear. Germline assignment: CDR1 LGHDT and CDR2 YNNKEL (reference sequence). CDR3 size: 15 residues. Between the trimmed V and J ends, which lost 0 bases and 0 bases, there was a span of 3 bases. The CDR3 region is CASSQDYSGANVLTF. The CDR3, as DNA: TGTGCCAGCAGCCAAGACTACTCTGGGGCCAACGTCCTGACTTTC.

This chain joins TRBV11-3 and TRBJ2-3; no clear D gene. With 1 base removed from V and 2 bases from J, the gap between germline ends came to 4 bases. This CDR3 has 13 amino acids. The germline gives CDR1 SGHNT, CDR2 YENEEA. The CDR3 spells CASSLGYTDTQYF. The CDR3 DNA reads TGTGCCAGCAGCTTAGGTTACACAGATACGCAGTATTTT.

The CDR3 region is CASSQDRGQRGNEQFF. CDR3 coding DNA: TGTGCCAGCAGCCAAGACAGGGGGCAAAGAGGCAATGAGCAGTTCTTC. The chain joins TRBV3-1 (or the pseudogene TRBV3-2) to TRBJ2-1; TRBD1 matches 8 bases. The CDR3 extends over 16 amino acids. V was pared by 0 bases and J by 6 bases, with 7 bases of the junction left unmatched. Germline lookup yields CDR1 LGHDT and CDR2 YNNKEL (reference sequence).

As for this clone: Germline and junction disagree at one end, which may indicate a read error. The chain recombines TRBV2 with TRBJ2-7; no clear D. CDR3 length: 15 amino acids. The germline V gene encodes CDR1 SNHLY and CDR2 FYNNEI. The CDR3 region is CASSDIRPSSNEQYF. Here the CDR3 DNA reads TGTGCCAGCAGTGATATCAGGCCCAGCTCCAACGAGCAGTACTTC. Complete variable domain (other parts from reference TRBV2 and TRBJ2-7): EPEVTQTPSHQVTQMGQEVILRCVPISNHLYFYWYRQILGQKVEFLVSFYNNEISEKSEIFDDQFSVERPDGSNFTLKIRSTKLEDSAMYFCASSDIRPSSNEQYFGPGTRLTVT.

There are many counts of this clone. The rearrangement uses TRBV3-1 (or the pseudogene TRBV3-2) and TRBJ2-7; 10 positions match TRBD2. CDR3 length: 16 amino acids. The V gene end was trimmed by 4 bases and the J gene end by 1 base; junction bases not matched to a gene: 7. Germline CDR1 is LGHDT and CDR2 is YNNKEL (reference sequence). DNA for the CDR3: TGTGCCAGCAGCCGTGCCCGGACTAGCGGTTCCTACGAGCAGTACTTC. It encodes CASSRARTSGSYEQYF.

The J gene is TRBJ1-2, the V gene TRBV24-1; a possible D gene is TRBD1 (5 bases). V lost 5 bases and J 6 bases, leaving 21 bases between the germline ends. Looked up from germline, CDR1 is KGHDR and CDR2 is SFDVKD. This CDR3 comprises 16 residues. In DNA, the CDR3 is TGTGCCACCAGTGCCAACCGGGACCCATCGGGGGATGGCTACACCTTC. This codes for CATSANRDPSGDGYTF.

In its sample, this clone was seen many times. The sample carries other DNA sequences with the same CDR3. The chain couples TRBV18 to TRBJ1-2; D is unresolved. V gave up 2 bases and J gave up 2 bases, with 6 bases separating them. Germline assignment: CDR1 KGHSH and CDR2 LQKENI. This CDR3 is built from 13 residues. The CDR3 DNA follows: TGTGCCAGCTCACCAGGGCAGAACTATGGCTACACCTTC. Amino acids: CASSPGQNYGYTF. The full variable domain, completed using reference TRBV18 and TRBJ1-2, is NAGVMQNPRHLVRRRGQEARLRCSPMKGHSHVYWYRQLPEEGLKFMVYLQKENIIDESGMPKERFSAEFPKEGPSILRIQQVVRGDSAAYFCASSPGQNYGYTFGSGTRLTVV.

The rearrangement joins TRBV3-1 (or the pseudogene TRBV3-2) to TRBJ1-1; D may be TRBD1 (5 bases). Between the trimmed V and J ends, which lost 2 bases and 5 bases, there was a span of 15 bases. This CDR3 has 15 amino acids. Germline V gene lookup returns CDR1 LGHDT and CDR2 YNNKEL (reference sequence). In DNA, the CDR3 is TGTGCCAGCAGCCAAAGCCGGGGGAAGGTGACTGAAGCTTTCTTT. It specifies CASSQSRGKVTEAFF.

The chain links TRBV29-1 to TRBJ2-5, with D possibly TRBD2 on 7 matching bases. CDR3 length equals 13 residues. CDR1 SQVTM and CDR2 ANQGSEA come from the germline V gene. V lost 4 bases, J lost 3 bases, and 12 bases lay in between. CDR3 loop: CSVVRGAEETQYF. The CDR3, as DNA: TGCAGCGTTGTCCGGGGGGCGGAAGAGACCCAGTACTTC.

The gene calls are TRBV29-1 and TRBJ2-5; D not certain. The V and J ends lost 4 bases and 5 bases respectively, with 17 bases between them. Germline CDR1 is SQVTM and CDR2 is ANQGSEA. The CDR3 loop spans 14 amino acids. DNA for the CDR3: TGCAGCGTTGCATTGGCGACGGTCGGGGAGACCCAGTACTTC. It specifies CSVALATVGETQYF.